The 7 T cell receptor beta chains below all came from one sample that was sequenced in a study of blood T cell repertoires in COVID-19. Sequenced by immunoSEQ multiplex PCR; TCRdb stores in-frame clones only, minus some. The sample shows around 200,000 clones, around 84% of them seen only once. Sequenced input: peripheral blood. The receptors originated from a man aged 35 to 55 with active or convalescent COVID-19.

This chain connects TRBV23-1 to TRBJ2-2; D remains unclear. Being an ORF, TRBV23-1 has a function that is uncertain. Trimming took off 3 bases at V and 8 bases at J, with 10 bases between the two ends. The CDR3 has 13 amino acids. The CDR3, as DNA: TGCGCCAGCAGTCACCCCAAACAGGGGGAGCTGTTTTTT. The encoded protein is CASSHPKQGELFF.

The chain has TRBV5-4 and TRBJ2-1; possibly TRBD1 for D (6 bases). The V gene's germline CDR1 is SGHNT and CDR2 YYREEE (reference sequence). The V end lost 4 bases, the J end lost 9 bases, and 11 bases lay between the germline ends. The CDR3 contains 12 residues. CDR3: CASSQQGTEQFF. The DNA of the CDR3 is TGTGCCAGCAGCCAACAGGGAACTGAGCAGTTCTTC.

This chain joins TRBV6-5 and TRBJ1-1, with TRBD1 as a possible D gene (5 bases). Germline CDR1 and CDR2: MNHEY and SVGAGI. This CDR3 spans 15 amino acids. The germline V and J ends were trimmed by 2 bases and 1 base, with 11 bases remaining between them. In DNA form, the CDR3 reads TGTGCCAGCAGTTACCCGGGGGAGCCGAACACTGAAGCTTTCTTT. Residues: CASSYPGEPNTEAFF.

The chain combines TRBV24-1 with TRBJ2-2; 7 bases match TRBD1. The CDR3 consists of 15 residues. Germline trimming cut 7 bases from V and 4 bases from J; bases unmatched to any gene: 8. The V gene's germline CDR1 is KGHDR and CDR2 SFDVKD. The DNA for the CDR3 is TGTGCCACCAGCGCACAGGGGTTCGGCACCGGGGAGCTGTTTTTT. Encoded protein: CATSAQGFGTGELFF.

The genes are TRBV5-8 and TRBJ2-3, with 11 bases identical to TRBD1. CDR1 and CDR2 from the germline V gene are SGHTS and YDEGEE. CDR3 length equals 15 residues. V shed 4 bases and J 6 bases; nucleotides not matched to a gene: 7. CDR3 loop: CASSRGTGGLDTQYF. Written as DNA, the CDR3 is TGTGCCAGCAGCCGGGGGACAGGGGGTTTGGATACGCAGTATTTT.

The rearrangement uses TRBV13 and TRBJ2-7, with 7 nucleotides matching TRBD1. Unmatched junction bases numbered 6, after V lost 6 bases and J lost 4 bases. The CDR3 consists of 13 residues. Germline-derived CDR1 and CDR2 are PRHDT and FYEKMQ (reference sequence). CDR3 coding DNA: TGTGCCAGCAGGGCAGGGGGAAGTTACGAGCAGTACTTC. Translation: CASRAGGSYEQYF.

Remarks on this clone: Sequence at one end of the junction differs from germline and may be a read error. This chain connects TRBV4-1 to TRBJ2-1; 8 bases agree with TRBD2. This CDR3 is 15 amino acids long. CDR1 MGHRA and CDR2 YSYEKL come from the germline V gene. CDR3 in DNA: TGCGCCAGCAGCGAAGAAGTAGCGGGGAACAATGAGCAGTTCTTC. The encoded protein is CASSEEVAGNNEQFF.